This T cell receptor beta chain was recorded in a study of a mutant IDH1 vaccine in newly diagnosed glioma. Study at large: The vaccination schedule gave patients eight doses in weeks 1, 3, 5, 7, 11, 15, 19 and 23. Findings and caveats of the study: Apparently, pseudoprogression bore no relation to changes among the top peripheral T cell clonotypes.

The repertoire was sequenced with immunoSEQ multiplex PCR; TCRdb's copy has only in-frame clones and lacks some. The data contain approximately 76,000 clones, 91% of them seen just once; the ten biggest clones take up approximately 0.58%. Time point in this sample: week 5, during vaccination. Doses of 300 ug of mutant IDH1 20-mer peptide were given with topical imiquimod. Each of the donors came in with new WHO grade 3 or 4 astrocytomas that were IDH1-mutant and ATRX-lost. Of note for this clone: The antigen is not known.

With 0 bases removed from V and 4 bases from J, the gap between germline ends came to 16 bases. The CDR3 totals 17 residues. CDR1 and CDR2 (germline): SGHAT, FQNNGV. This sequence originates from a woman in her forties or fifties with glioma. The rearrangement uses TRBV11-2 and TRBJ1-5; perhaps TRBD1 as D (5 bases). The material was PBMCs, obtained from a glioma patient whose treatment included an IDH1 peptide vaccine. DNA of the CDR3: TGTGCCAGCAGCTTAGACGGCACAGCCTGGGGGAATCAGCCCCAGCATTTT. Its protein is CASSLDGTAWGNQPQHF.